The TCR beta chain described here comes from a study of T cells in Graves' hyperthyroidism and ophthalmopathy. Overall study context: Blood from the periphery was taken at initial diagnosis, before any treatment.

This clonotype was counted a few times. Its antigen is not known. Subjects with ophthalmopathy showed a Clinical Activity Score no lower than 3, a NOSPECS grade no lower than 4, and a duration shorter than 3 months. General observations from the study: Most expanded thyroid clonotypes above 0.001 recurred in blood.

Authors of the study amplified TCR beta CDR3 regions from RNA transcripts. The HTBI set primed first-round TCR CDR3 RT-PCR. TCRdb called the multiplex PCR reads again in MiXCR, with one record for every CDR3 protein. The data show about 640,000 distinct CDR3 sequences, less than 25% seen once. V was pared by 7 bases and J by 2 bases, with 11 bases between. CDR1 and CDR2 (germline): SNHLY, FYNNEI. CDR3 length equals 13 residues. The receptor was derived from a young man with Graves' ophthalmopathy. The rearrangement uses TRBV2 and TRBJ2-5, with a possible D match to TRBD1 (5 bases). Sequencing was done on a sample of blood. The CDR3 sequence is CASTNRRQETQYF. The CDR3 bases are TGTGCCAGCACAAACAGGAGACAAGAGACCCAGTACTTC.